This T cell receptor (beta chain) was sequenced for a study of prognosis after radiotherapy for stage I lung cancer. Overall study: Stage I non-small cell lung cancer patients were enrolled from 2018 to January 2019. Points from the study as a whole: Patients developing distant metastases showed lower Shannon entropy after stereotactic body radiation therapy. Counts of unique TCR clones fell following stereotactic body radiation therapy, median 10,088 versus 6,861.

CDR3 of TCR beta was amplified from genomic DNA via a two-round multiplex PCR. Initially, in first-round PCR, primers specific to each TRBV and TRBJ gene were used. TCRdb re-called the multiplex PCR reads through MiXCR, storing one row per CDR3 protein. Of fewer than 20,000 distinct CDR3 sequences in the sample, about 17% are singletons; the top ten hold about 38%. Looked up from germline, CDR1 is KGHSH and CDR2 is LQKENI. CDR3 length: 13 residues. As for this clonotype: Its antigen is still unknown. This may be a read error: a much more frequent sequence differs by one nucleotide.

The chain employs TRBV18 and TRBJ2-5; perhaps TRBD2 as D (6 bases). The sequence was collected from a donor aged 50 or older with non-small cell lung cancer. The sequences come from PBMCs, collected before or after stereotactic body radiation therapy (not recorded which). The CDR3: CTSSPGTQETQYF. Here the CDR3 DNA reads TGTACCAGCTCACCGGGGACTCAAGAGACCCAGTACTTC.